This T cell receptor beta chain is drawn from a study of CD8+ T cells in alopecia areata. Comments on this clone: Its target is not known.

Whole-study findings and limits: How baseline CD8+ expansion relates to response remains uncertain (there was one nonresponder). Sharing of TCRs across patients appeared less clear than in mice, possibly for HLA-related reasons. Elevated clonality characterized lesional scalp relative to normal scalp, particularly in alopecia totalis/universalis. In blood and scalp, many expanded lesional clones persisted during tofacitinib.

The CDR3 loop spans 15 amino acids. Between the trimmed V and J ends, which lost 5 bases and 6 bases, there was a span of 17 bases. Germline CDR1 reads SGHAT; CDR2 reads FQNNGV. Investigators isolated RNA and reverse transcribed it into cDNA to act as the sequencing template. The assay was immunoSEQ multiplex PCR, and TCRdb's table has in-frame clones only and misses some. The sample has about 140,000 clones; about 85% are singletons. Treatment reported: oral pan-JAK inhibitor, 5-10 mg twice daily. This material consisted of CD8+ T cells sorted from blood, taken at week 4, from a patient treated with tofacitinib. The TCR originated in a human donor with alopecia areata. This rearrangement joins TRBV11-2 to TRBJ2-1, with D possibly TRBD2 on 6 matching bases. The CDR3 protein is CASSPEGGLLNEQFF. The CDR3 bases are TGTGCCAGCAGCCCAGAGGGAGGACTCCTCAATGAGCAGTTCTTC.